The 12 T cell receptor beta chains below come from one sample, sequenced in a study of T cells in Graves' hyperthyroidism and ophthalmopathy. Researchers took RNA transcripts and amplified the TCR beta CDR3 regions from them. Using the HTBI primer set, a first-round RT-PCR was run on the TCR CDR3. TCRdb called the multiplex PCR reads again in MiXCR, with one record for every CDR3 protein. The data hold about 530,000 distinct CDR3 sequences, with under 20% observed a single time. Specimen: blood. The receptors were gathered from a woman aged 18-29 years with Graves' ophthalmopathy.

In this sample, this clonotype turned up a few times. The chain links TRBV30 to TRBJ2-1; no clear D. Trimming shortened V by 4 bases and J by 10 bases, and 8 bases separated the two germline ends. This CDR3 is built from 10 residues. Germline loops: CDR1 GTSNPN, CDR2 SVGIG (reference sequence). CDR3 bases: TGTGCCTGGACGGGTGGAGAGCAGTTCTTC. Protein sequence: CAWTGGEQFF. Full variable domain (missing parts from reference TRBV30 and TRBJ2-1): SQTIHQWPATLVQPVGSPLSLECTVEGTSNPNLYWYRQAAGRGLQLLFYSVGIGQISSEVPQNLSASRPQDRQFILSSKKLLLSDSGFYLCAWTGGEQFFGPGTRLTVL.

The rearrangement links TRBV29-1 to TRBJ2-2; unclear D gene. Trimming removed 6 bases from V and 4 bases from J, with 12 bases in between. Germline lookup yields CDR1 SQVTM and CDR2 ANQGSEA. The CDR3 is 13 residues long. CDR3 residues: CSVLAWATGELFF. DNA for the CDR3: TGCAGCGTCCTCGCCTGGGCCACCGGGGAGCTGTTTTTT.

This rearrangement joins TRBV6-1 to TRBJ1-2; D perhaps matches TRBD1 (5 bases). The CDR3 length is 14 residues. Germline V gene sequence: CDR1 MNHNS, CDR2 SASEGT. V gave up 7 bases and J gave up 5 bases, with 17 bases separating them. CDR3 in DNA: TGTGCCAGCACATGGGCTCTTGGGGGTTATGGCTACACCTTC. Amino acid sequence: CASTWALGGYGYTF.

This clonotype was seen at least ten times. This chain joins TRBV30 and TRBJ2-3; 7 bases match TRBD1. The germline gives CDR1 GTSNPN, CDR2 SVGIG (reference sequence). V shed 2 bases, J shed 3 bases, and the junction held 8 bases outside the gene matches. This CDR3 has 15 amino acids. CDR3 nucleotide sequence: TGTGCCTGGAGTTTACAGGGGCAGGGGACAGATACGCAGTATTTT. Protein product: CAWSLQGQGTDTQYF.

This clonotype has a single count. A clone one base away is much larger, so this may be a read error. The CDR3 sequence is CASSQAGRRNTIYF. The CDR3, as DNA: TGTGCCAGCAGTCAAGCGGGGAGAAGAAACACCATATATTTT. The chain links TRBV2 to TRBJ1-3; no reliable D call. CDR3 size: 14 residues. CDR1 and CDR2 (germline): SNHLY, FYNNEI.

This clonotype showed up just a few times. The genes are TRBV28 and TRBJ1-1, with no clear D. The V and J ends lost 6 bases and 7 bases respectively, with 12 bases between them. There are 12 residues in the CDR3. Per the germline V gene, CDR1 is MDHEN and CDR2 is SYDVKM. This chain's CDR3 is CASRHTQREAFF. The CDR3 DNA reads as TGTGCCAGCAGACATACGCAGCGTGAAGCTTTCTTT.

This clonotype was picked up a small number of times. The V and J genes are TRBV27 and TRBJ2-1; 7 positions match TRBD1. Germline CDR1 reads MNHEY; CDR2 reads SMNVEV (reference sequence). V dropped 7 bases and J dropped 2; count of bases not matched to a gene: 8. The CDR3 is made up of 15 amino acids. CDR3 sequence (DNA): TGTGCCAGCAAGGGGACAGCCTACACCTACAATGAGCAGTTCTTC. Translated, it gives CASKGTAYTYNEQFF.

This clonotype was seen a few times. This rearrangement joins TRBV2 to TRBJ1-2; 10 nucleotides agree with TRBD1. J gave up 7 bases and V 6 bases, and 5 bases lay outside the gene matches. CDR1 and CDR2 (germline): SNHLY, FYNNEI. The CDR3 is made up of 13 amino acids. CDR3: CASRPGQGFGYTF. The CDR3 DNA is TGTGCCAGCAGACCGGGACAGGGGTTTGGCTACACCTTC.

This rearrangement joins TRBV30 to TRBJ2-1, with 10 bases fitting TRBD2. CDR3 length equals 14 residues. CDR1 GTSNPN and CDR2 SVGIG come from the germline V gene (reference sequence). V lost 5 bases, J lost 6 bases, and 7 bases stayed unmatched. The CDR3 loop reads CAWGSSGRANEQFF. CDR3 DNA sequence: TGTGCCTGGGGTTCCAGCGGGAGGGCCAATGAGCAGTTCTTC.

This clonotype was detected many times. The chain links TRBV11-2 to TRBJ2-3; the match to TRBD2 covers 10 bases. The CDR3 sequence is 15 residues long. CDR1 and CDR2 (germline): SGHAT, FQNNGV. Trimming took 5 bases from V and 4 from J; bases not matched to a gene: 6. The CDR3 nucleotides read TGTGCCAGCAGCGGGCTAGCGGGGGCCGCAGATACGCAGTATTTT. The encoded protein is CASSGLAGAADTQYF.

The chain employs TRBV6-2 or TRBV6-3 and TRBJ1-4; a possible D gene is TRBD1 (5 bases). V gave up 6 bases and J gave up 6 bases, with 32 bases separating them. Germline CDR1 and CDR2: MNHEY and SVGEGT. This CDR3 spans 20 amino acids. This CDR3 is CASSVLRLRILGVWDEKLFF. CDR3 in DNA: TGTGCCAGCAGCGTACTAAGACTCAGGATTCTAGGGGTCTGGGATGAAAAACTGTTTTTT.

This clonotype came up a few times. Here the CDR3 reads CASSQEVAIYNEQFF. As DNA, the CDR3 is TGTGCCAGCAGCCAAGAAGTGGCTATATACAATGAGCAGTTCTTC. The chain joins TRBV3-1 to TRBJ2-1; D uncertain. CDR3 length: 15 amino acids. The V end was cut by 0 bases, the J end by 4 bases, with 10 bases between. CDR1 LGHDT and CDR2 YNNKEL come from the germline V gene (reference sequence).